This record concerns one T cell receptor (beta chain) sequence. Its specificity is unknown. The data stem from a study of early T cells in non-severe SARS-CoV-2 infection. Study details: From unsorted whole blood, bulk RNA was sequenced, and the chains remained unpaired.

J lost 1 base, V lost 8 bases, and 7 bases had no gene match. The CDR3 is made up of 14 amino acids. Findings of the study overall: Using VDJdb, the matching emphasized anti-spike CD8 responses while missing private and CD4 specificities.

Researchers tagged individual cDNA molecules with unique molecular identifiers. TCRdb re-called the 5' RACE reads with MiXCR, one entry per CDR3 protein. The data contain roughly 50,000 distinct CDR3 sequences, 8% to 9% of them singletons. The chain joins TRBV12-3 or TRBV12-4 to TRBJ2-5; 7 nucleotides line up with TRBD1. The clonotype was recovered from an adult who was a healthcare worker with PCR-confirmed SARS-CoV-2 infection or an uninfected control (not recorded which). Sequenced input: whole blood. The CDR3 spells CASGTGQSQETQYF. The CDR3 region has the DNA TGTGCCAGCGGGACGGGACAGTCCCAAGAGACCCAGTACTTC.